These 10 T cell receptor beta chains were all obtained from the same sample, sequenced in a study of post-analysis software for immune sequencing data. Unique molecular identifiers were carried by the TCR beta cDNA libraries. Via MiXCR, TCRdb re-called the PCR reads, giving one row per CDR3 protein. The sample has 740,000 or so distinct CDR3 sequences; around 53% are singletons. Study-level points and caveats: Relative to controls, patients had five TRBV segments at higher frequency, with TRBV5-6, TRBV5-1 and TRBV20-1 among these.

No antigen is known for these receptors. Sequenced: blood. These receptors came from a girl aged 10-17 years with multiple sclerosis.

CDR3 bases: TGCAGTGCCAAGGATGTGGGGCTGGGCGATGAGCAGTTCTTC. Encoded protein: CSAKDVGLGDEQFF. The chain is built from TRBV20-1 and TRBJ2-1; D may be TRBD1 (5 bases). From germline, CDR1 is DFQATT and CDR2 SNEGSKA (reference sequence). CDR3 length equals 14 residues. V was clipped by 6 bases and J by 8 bases, with 20 bases between them.

This clonotype was detected once. The chain combines TRBV12-5 with TRBJ1-5; no definite D call. The CDR3 loop spans 16 amino acids. Deletions cut 0 bases from V and 7 bases from J, with 16 bases between. Per germline, CDR1 LGHNT and CDR2 FRNRAP. CDR3 in DNA: TGTGCTAGTGGTTTGGTAAGATCCCAAGCCAGGCAGCCCCAGCATTTT. Protein: CASGLVRSQARQPQHF.

The gene calls are TRBV7-8 and TRBJ2-7; D might be TRBD2 (6 bases). The ends were cut back, 4 bases at V and 4 bases at J, with 20 bases in the middle. The CDR3 runs 16 residues. The germline V gene has CDR1 SGHVS and CDR2 FQNEAQ. The CDR3 is CASSSRLDRASYEQYF. For the CDR3, the DNA is TGTGCCAGCAGCTCCAGACTAGACCGTGCATCTTACGAGCAGTACTTC.

The J gene is TRBJ2-7, the V gene TRBV6-1; TRBD2 might be the D (5 bases). V shed 5 bases and J shed 0 bases, with 11 bases lying between them. The CDR3 totals 14 residues. Germline V gene lookup returns CDR1 MNHNS and CDR2 SASEGT. CDR3 DNA sequence: TGTGCCAGCAGTAGAGGACTGGGCTCCTACGAGCAGTACTTC. It encodes CASSRGLGSYEQYF.

This clonotype was seen only a few times. The rearrangement links TRBV9 to TRBJ1-1; D is unresolved. CDR3 size: 12 residues. Germline loops: CDR1 SGDLS, CDR2 YYNGEE. Trimming took off 4 bases at V and 7 bases at J, with 11 bases between the two ends. The CDR3 DNA sequence: TGTGCCAGCAGCCCCGGTGGTGGTGAAGCTTTCTTT. Its protein product is CASSPGGGEAFF.

The chain joins TRBV7-6 to TRBJ2-2, with D possibly being TRBD2 (5 bases). Per germline, CDR1 SGHVS and CDR2 FNYEAQ. This CDR3 comprises 18 residues. V dropped 1 base and J dropped 3 bases, with 18 bases sitting between them. Written as DNA, the CDR3 is TGTGCCAGCAGCTTAGGGATGTCTCGGCGGGCATACACCGGGGAGCTGTTTTTT. As protein: CASSLGMSRRAYTGELFF.

This chain links TRBV29-1 with TRBJ2-1, with D maybe TRBD1 (6 bases). This CDR3 has 16 residues. In germline, CDR1 is SQVTM, CDR2 ANQGSEA. Between the trimmed V and J ends, which lost 1 base and 0 bases, there was a span of 13 bases. As DNA, the CDR3 is TGCAGCGTTGAAGGGGACCGGGACACCTCCTACAATGAGCAGTTCTTC. Translated, it gives CSVEGDRDTSYNEQFF.

The chain carries TRBV12-3 or TRBV12-4 and TRBJ2-7; unclear D gene. V lost 3 bases, J lost 5 bases, and 14 bases lay in between. The CDR3 is 14 residues long. The CDR3 reads CASSFYKVRDEQYF. The CDR3 bases are TGTGCCAGCAGTTTCTATAAGGTTCGGGACGAGCAGTACTTC.

Points on this clonotype: Since a much larger clone is just one base distant, this may be a read error. The V call is TRBV5-6, the J call TRBJ2-7, with D unclear. Trimming removed 3 bases from V and 0 bases from J, with 4 bases in between. The CDR3 has 12 amino acids. CDR1 is SGHDT and CDR2 is YYEEEE in the germline V gene. The CDR3 spells CASSSISYEQYF. CDR3 coding DNA: TGTGCCAGCAGCTCCATCTCCTACGAGCAGTACTTC.

The J gene is TRBJ2-7, the V gene TRBV20-1; 9 nucleotides align to TRBD2. The end of the DNA is better explained by TRBJ2-4, so the J call may be wrong. This CDR3 comprises 15 residues. Germline-derived CDR1 and CDR2 are DFQATT and SNEGSKA (reference sequence). CDR3 nucleotide sequence: TGCAGTGCTAGAGATTTTAGCGGGAGAGTTGACATTCAGTACTTC. This translates into CSARDFSGRVDIQYF.